One and the same sample provided the 17 T cell receptor beta chains below, sequenced in a study of T cell repertoires in cytomegalovirus infection (dated by TCRdb to between 2019 and 2020). The sample was run on an Illumina HiSeq 1500. The raw public data were reprocessed by TCRdb itself: fastp quality trimming at Q25, MiXCR clonotype calling, in-frame beta chains only. Each CDR3 protein gets just one entry, which takes the most common genes and DNA from the rows behind it. This sample comprises nearly 650,000 distinct CDR3 sequences, around 24% of them detected only once. The ten largest clones take up 6.5% to 10% of the sample. The sequenced material came from CD8+ T cells from PBMCs. These receptors were taken from a human donor in good health (CMV status not recorded). Some clones in this sample may be carry-over from other donors' samples.

This clonotype was seen more than once but under ten times. The J gene is TRBJ2-1, the V gene TRBV9; no clear D gene. This CDR3 spans 16 amino acids. Between the trimmed V and J ends, which lost 2 bases and 0 bases, there was a span of 12 bases. CDR1 and CDR2 (germline): SGDLS, YYNGEE. Here the CDR3 reads CASSVQALSSYNEQFF. CDR3 sequence (DNA): TGTGCCAGCAGCGTGCAGGCTTTGAGCTCCTACAATGAGCAGTTCTTC. The full variable domain, in which reference TRBV9 and TRBJ2-1 provide the parts outside the CDR3, is DSGVTQTPKHLITATGQRVTLRCSPRSGDLSVYWYQQSLDQGLQFLIQYYNGEERAKGNILERFSAQQFPDLHSELNLSSLELGDSALYFCASSVQALSSYNEQFFGPGTRLTVL.

V is TRBV13 and J is TRBJ2-7; 9 bases line up with TRBD1. V lost 3 bases to trimming and J lost 5 bases; unmatched junction nucleotides: 5. This CDR3 has 14 amino acids. Germline V gene data show CDR1 as PRHDT and CDR2 as FYEKMQ (reference sequence). CDR3 sequence: CASSFGTGIHEQYV. The CDR3 coding sequence is TGTGCCAGCAGCTTTGGGACAGGGATCCACGAGCAGTACGTC.

On this clonotype: A much bigger clone sits one base away, suggesting this may be a read error. The CDR3 region is CANSSQVGDYGYTF. CDR3 in DNA: TGTGCCAACAGCTCGCAAGTAGGTGACTATGGCTACACCTTC. V gene TRBV7-6 combines with J gene TRBJ1-2; no clear D gene. From germline, CDR1 is SGHVS and CDR2 FNYEAQ. The CDR3 consists of 14 residues. The entire variable domain, with the rest obtained from reference TRBV7-6 and TRBJ1-2, is as follows: GAGVSQSPRYKVTKRGQDVALRCDPISGHVSLYWYRQALGQGPEFLTYFNYEAQQDKSGLPNDRFSAERPEGSISTLTIQRTEQRDSAMYRCANSSQVGDYGYTFGSGTRLTVV.

This chain connects TRBV20-1 to TRBJ2-2; D gene ambiguous. Trimming removed 3 bases from V and 0 bases from J, with 11 bases in between. CDR1 and CDR2 from the germline V gene are DFQATT and SNEGSKA (reference sequence). The CDR3 contains 15 residues. In DNA, the CDR3 is TGCAGTGCTAGTGTTTGGGATTCGAACACCGGGGAGCTGTTTTTT. Protein sequence: CSASVWDSNTGELFF.

The chain uses TRBV20-1 and TRBJ2-7; D perhaps matches TRBD1 (6 bases). The ends were cut back, 2 bases at V and 5 bases at J, with 10 bases in the middle. The length of the CDR3 is 12 residues. CDR1 and CDR2 from the germline V gene are DFQATT and SNEGSKA (reference sequence). The CDR3 is CSARIGGHEQYF. As DNA, the CDR3 is TGCAGTGCTAGAATAGGGGGACACGAGCAGTACTTC.

V and J are TRBV9 and TRBJ1-1; TRBD1 might be the D (5 bases). Germline V gene data show CDR1 as SGDLS and CDR2 as YYNGEE. CDR3 length equals 17 residues. Trimming left V 4 bases short and J 0 bases short, with 19 bases between. The CDR3 region has the DNA TGTGCCAGCAGCCCGCGGGACTCGAGGGTAATGAACACTGAAGCTTTCTTT. Translation gives CASSPRDSRVMNTEAFF. Full variable domain (missing parts from reference TRBV9 and TRBJ1-1): DSGVTQTPKHLITATGQRVTLRCSPRSGDLSVYWYQQSLDQGLQFLIQYYNGEERAKGNILERFSAQQFPDLHSELNLSSLELGDSALYFCASSPRDSRVMNTEAFFGQGTRLTVV.

The rearrangement joins TRBV29-1 to TRBJ1-1; D is undetermined. Germline V gives CDR1 SQVTM, CDR2 ANQGSEA. V was pared by 5 bases and J by 4 bases, with 11 bases between. This CDR3 region has 12 residues. In DNA form, the CDR3 reads TGCAGCGTTCCTAGTCCGGGCACTGAAGCTTTCTTT. Translated, it gives CSVPSPGTEAFF.

In its sample, this clonotype was seen many times. The J gene is TRBJ2-2, the V gene TRBV2; D is possibly TRBD1 or TRBD2 (7 bases each). Between the trimmed V and J ends, which lost 7 bases and 5 bases, there was a span of 14 bases. The CDR3 runs 14 residues. Germline V CDR1 and CDR2: SNHLY, FYNNEI. Here the CDR3 DNA reads TGTGCCAGCATAACCAGGGGGGGGACCGGGGAGCTGTTTTTT. Its protein is CASITRGGTGELFF.

The V gene is TRBV12-5, the J gene TRBJ1-1, with TRBD1 as a possible D gene (5 bases). V lost 4 bases and J lost 1, with 13 bases in between. The CDR3 runs to 15 residues. CDR1 is LGHNT and CDR2 is FRNRAP in the germline V gene. The CDR3 bases are TGTGCTAGTGGTTCAGGGCAGACTTCGAACACTGAAGCTTTCTTT. Amino acid sequence: CASGSGQTSNTEAFF.

Regarding this clonotype: With a much larger clone just one base away, this may be a read error. The genes are TRBV6-6 and TRBJ2-7; a possible D gene is TRBD2 (6 bases). V lost 5 bases and J 6 bases, leaving 11 bases between the germline ends. CDR1 and CDR2 (germline): MNHNY, SVGAGI (reference sequence). The CDR3 extends over 12 amino acids. CDR3 nucleotide sequence: TGTGCCAGCAGTGATGGAGGGTTCGAGCAGTACTTC. As protein: CASSDGGFEQYF.

The rearrangement links TRBV12-3 or TRBV12-4 to TRBJ2-1, with 12 bases that match TRBD2. V was pared by 7 bases and J by 3 bases, with 7 bases of the junction left unmatched. This CDR3 is 16 amino acids long. The CDR3 coding sequence is TGTGCCAGCACCCCGACTAGCGGGGGAGTCTACAATGAGCAGTTCTTC. Translating it yields CASTPTSGGVYNEQFF.

This clonotype was observed at least ten times. V gene TRBV28 combines with J gene TRBJ2-7, with 8 bases identical to TRBD1. The V gene's germline CDR1 is MDHEN and CDR2 SYDVKM. V was pared by 2 bases and J by 0 bases, with 9 bases of the junction left unmatched. The CDR3 spans 17 residues. The CDR3 sequence: CASSLGAGQGSSYEQYV. CDR3 nucleotides: TGTGCCAGCAGTTTAGGCGCCGGACAGGGAAGCTCCTACGAGCAGTACGTC.

The rearrangement links TRBV29-1 to TRBJ2-2, with D possibly matching TRBD2 (5 bases). There are 13 residues in the CDR3. Germline V CDR1 and CDR2: SQVTM, ANQGSEA. Trimming shortened V by 5 bases and J by 4 bases, and 11 bases separated the two germline ends. The chain's CDR3 is CSVIEGSTGELFF. The CDR3 nucleotides read TGCAGCGTTATCGAAGGGAGCACCGGGGAGCTGTTTTTT.

This chain links TRBV28 with TRBJ1-1; D is perhaps TRBD1 (6 bases). Germline CDR1 and CDR2: MDHEN and SYDVKM. The CDR3 is 13 amino acids. The ends were cut back, 4 bases at V and 5 bases at J, with 11 bases in the middle. CDR3 protein: CASSYYRETEAFF. The CDR3 coding sequence is TGTGCCAGCAGTTATTACAGGGAGACTGAAGCTTTCTTT.

The chain carries TRBV23-1 and TRBJ2-2, with 7 bases that match TRBD1. TRBV23-1 is noted as an ORF with a role that remains uncertain. CDR3 size: 17 residues. Germline trimming cut 4 bases from V and 4 bases from J; bases unmatched to any gene: 12. CDR3 loop: CASSPPRGGRITGELFF. The DNA for the CDR3 is TGCGCCAGCAGTCCCCCAAGAGGGGGCCGGATCACCGGGGAGCTGTTTTTT.

This clonotype was seen repeatedly, ten times or more. V and J are TRBV7-6 and TRBJ2-2, with TRBD1 matching over 7 bases. CDR3 length equals 13 residues. V lost 4 bases to trimming and J lost 6 bases; unmatched junction nucleotides: 2. Germline-derived CDR1 and CDR2 are SGHVS and FNYEAQ. The CDR3 bases are TGTGCCAGCAGCTCGGACAGGTCCGGGGAGCTGTTTTTT. Its protein product is CASSSDRSGELFF.

J is TRBJ1-6 and V is TRBV25-1; 9 bases agree with TRBD1. The CDR3 consists of 16 residues. Germline trimming cut 6 bases from V and 7 bases from J; bases unmatched to any gene: 10. The germline V gene encodes CDR1 MGHDK and CDR2 SYGVNS. The CDR3 reads CASSGEGDRVNSPLHF. CDR3 coding DNA: TGTGCCAGCAGCGGGGAGGGGGACAGGGTGAATTCACCCCTCCACTTT. The variable domain in full, completed from reference TRBV25-1 and TRBJ1-6, reads EADIYQTPRYLVIGTGKKITLECSQTMGHDKMYWYQQDPGMELHLIHYSYGVNSTEKGDLSSESTVSRIRTEHFPLTLESARPSHTSQYLCASSGEGDRVNSPLHFGNGTRLTVT.